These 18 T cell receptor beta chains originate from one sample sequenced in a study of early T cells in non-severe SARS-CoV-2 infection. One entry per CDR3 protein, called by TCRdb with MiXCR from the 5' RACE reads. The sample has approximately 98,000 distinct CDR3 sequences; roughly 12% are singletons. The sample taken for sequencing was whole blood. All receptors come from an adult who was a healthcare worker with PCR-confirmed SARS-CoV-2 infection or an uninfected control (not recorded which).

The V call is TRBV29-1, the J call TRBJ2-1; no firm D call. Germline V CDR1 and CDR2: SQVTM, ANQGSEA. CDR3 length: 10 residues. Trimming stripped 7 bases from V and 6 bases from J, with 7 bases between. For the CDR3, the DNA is TGCAGCGGAGTCGTCAATGAGCAGTTCTTC. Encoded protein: CSGVVNEQFF.

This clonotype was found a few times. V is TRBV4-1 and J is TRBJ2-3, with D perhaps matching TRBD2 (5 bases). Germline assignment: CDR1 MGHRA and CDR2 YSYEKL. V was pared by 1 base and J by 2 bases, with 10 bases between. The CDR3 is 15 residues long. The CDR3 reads CASSQASLFTDTQYF. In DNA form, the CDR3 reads TGCGCCAGCAGCCAAGCTAGCCTTTTCACAGATACGCAGTATTTT.

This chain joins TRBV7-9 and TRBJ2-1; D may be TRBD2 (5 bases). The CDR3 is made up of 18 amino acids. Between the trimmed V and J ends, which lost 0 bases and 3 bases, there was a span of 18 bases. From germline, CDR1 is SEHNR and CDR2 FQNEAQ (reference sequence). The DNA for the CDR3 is TGTGCCAGCAGCTTAGCGAGGGTAGCGTTTGGGGACTACAATGAGCAGTTCTTC. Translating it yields CASSLARVAFGDYNEQFF.

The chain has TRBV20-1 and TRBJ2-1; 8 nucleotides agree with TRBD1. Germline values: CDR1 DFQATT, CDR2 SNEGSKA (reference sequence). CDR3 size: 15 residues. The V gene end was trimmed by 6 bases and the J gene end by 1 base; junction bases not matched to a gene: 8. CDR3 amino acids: CSAIGQGPSYNEQFF. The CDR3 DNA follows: TGCAGTGCGATCGGACAGGGCCCGTCCTACAATGAGCAGTTCTTC.

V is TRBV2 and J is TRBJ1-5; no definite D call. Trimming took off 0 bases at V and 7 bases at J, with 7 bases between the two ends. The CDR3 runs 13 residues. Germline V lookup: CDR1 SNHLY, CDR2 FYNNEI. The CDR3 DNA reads TGTGCCAGCAGTGAAGCTGGGGTACAGCCCCAGCATTTT. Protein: CASSEAGVQPQHF.

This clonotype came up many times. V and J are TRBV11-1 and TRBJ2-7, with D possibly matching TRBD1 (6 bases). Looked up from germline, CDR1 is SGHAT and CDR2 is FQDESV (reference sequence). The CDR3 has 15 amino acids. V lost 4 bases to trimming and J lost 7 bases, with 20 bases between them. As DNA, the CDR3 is TGTGCCAGCAGCTCGAACCGGGACAAATCGAGTGAGCAGTACTTC. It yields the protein CASSSNRDKSSEQYF.

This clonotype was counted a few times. This CDR3 is CASTNDRGLSKTQYF. The CDR3 DNA reads as TGTGCCAGCACAAATGACAGGGGGTTGTCCAAGACCCAGTACTTC. The V call is TRBV25-1, the J call TRBJ2-5; 9 nucleotides align to TRBD1. Germline trimming cut 7 bases from V and 6 bases from J; bases unmatched to any gene: 12. CDR1 and CDR2 (germline): MGHDK, SYGVNS. CDR3 length equals 15 residues.

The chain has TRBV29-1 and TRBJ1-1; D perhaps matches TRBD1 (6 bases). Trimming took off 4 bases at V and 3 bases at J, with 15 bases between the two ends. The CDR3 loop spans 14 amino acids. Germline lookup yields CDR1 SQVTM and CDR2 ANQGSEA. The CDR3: CSVAQGSLDTEAFF. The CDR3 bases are TGCAGCGTTGCACAGGGCTCCCTGGACACTGAAGCTTTCTTT.

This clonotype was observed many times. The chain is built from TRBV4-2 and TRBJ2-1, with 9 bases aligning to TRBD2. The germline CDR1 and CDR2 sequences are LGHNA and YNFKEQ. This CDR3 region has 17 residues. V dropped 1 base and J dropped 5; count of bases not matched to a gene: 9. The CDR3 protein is CASSQAEGLAGDNEQFF. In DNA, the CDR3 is TGTGCCAGCAGCCAAGCTGAGGGACTAGCAGGAGACAATGAGCAGTTCTTC.

The CDR3 DNA sequence: TGTGCCAGCAGACGGGCAAACCAAGAGACCCAGTACTTC. This translates into CASRRANQETQYF. V usage is TRBV6-5 and J usage is TRBJ2-5; D remains unclear. CDR1 is MNHEY and CDR2 is SVGAGI in the germline V gene. The CDR3 runs to 13 residues. V gave up 6 bases and J gave up 0 bases, with 8 bases separating them.

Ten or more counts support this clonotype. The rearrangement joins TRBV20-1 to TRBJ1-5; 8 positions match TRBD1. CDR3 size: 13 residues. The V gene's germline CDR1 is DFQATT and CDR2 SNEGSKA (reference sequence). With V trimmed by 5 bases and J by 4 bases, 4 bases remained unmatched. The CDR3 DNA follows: TGCAGTGCTCCACGACAGGGGAATCAGCCCCAGCATTTT. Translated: CSAPRQGNQPQHF.

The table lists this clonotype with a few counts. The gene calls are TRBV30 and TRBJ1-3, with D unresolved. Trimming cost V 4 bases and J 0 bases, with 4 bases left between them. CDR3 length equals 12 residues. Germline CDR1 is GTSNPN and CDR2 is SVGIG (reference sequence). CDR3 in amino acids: CAWTVSGNTIYF. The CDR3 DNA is TGTGCCTGGACAGTCTCTGGAAACACCATATATTTT.

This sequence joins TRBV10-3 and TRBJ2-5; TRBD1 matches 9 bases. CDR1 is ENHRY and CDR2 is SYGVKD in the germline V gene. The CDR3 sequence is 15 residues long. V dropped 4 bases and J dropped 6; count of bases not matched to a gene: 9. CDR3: CAISAQDRGGQTQYF. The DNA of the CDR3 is TGTGCCATCAGTGCCCAGGACAGGGGAGGGCAGACCCAGTACTTC.

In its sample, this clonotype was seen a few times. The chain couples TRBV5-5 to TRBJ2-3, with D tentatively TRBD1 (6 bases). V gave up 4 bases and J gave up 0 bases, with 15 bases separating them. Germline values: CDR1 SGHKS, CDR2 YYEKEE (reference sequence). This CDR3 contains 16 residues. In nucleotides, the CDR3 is TGTGCCAGCAGCCCGCTGACAGGTCTTAGCACAGATACGCAGTATTTT. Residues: CASSPLTGLSTDTQYF.

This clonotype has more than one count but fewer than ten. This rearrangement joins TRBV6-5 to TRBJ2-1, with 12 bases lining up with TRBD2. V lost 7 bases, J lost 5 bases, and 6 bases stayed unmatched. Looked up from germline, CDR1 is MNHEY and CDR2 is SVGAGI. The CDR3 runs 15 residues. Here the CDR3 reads CASKTSGGPNNEQFF. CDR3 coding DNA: TGTGCCAGCAAGACTAGCGGGGGACCGAACAATGAGCAGTTCTTC.

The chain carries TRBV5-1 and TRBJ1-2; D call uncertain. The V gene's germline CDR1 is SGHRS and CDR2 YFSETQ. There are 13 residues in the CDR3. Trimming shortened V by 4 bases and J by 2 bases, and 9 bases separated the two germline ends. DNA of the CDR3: TGCGCCAGCAGCCCCGACGGCAACTATGGCTACACCTTC. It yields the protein CASSPDGNYGYTF.

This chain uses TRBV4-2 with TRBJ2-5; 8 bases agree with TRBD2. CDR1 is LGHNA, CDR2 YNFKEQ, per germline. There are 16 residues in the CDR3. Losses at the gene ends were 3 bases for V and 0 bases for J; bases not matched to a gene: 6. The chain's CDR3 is CASSQRGALNQETQYF. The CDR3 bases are TGTGCCAGCAGCCAGCGGGGGGCCTTGAACCAAGAGACCCAGTACTTC.

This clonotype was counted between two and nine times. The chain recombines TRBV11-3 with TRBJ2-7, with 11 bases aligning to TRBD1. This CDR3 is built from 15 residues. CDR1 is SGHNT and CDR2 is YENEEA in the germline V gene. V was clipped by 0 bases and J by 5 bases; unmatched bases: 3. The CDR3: CASSLDRTGGHEQYF. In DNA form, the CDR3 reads TGTGCCAGCAGCTTAGATCGGACAGGGGGCCACGAGCAGTACTTC.